This TCR beta chain was sequenced during a study of shared clonotypes between healthy human individuals. Deep-level assay runs were performed. Each sorted subset replicate got 200 ng genomic DNA, roughly 27,000 genomes. In the original analysis: With immunoSEQ giving junction-only sequences and no quality scores, filtering differed. Profiled with immunoSEQ multiplex PCR; TCRdb holds only in-frame clones, not every one. V and J calls and clone size are as listed in that table; D and trimming were resolved from the DNA. Counted here are about 2.4 million clones, over 85% occurring once; the ten biggest clones make up 0.36%. This CDR3 contains 13 residues. V shed 11 bases and J shed 1 base, with 14 bases lying between them. Germline CDR1 and CDR2: MNHNS and SASEGT.

The clonotype was recovered from a man aged 18 to 29 in good health. Some clones in this sample may be carry-over from other donors' samples. The rearrangement joins TRBV6-1 to TRBJ1-1; no definite D call. The sequenced sample was naive CD4+ T cells from PBMCs. The subset is: CD45RA+ positively selected. This chain's CDR3 is CAVVEAANTEAFF. As DNA, the CDR3 is TGTGCCGTGGTAGAAGCAGCGAACACTGAAGCTTTCTTT.